The 23 T cell receptor beta chains in this list originate from one sample, sequenced in a study of regulatory T cells in long-lasting Graves disease. To make TCR beta libraries, researchers used iRepertoire HTBI primers and Arm-PCR of CDR3 regions. TCRdb re-derived calls from the multiplex PCR reads in MiXCR, one entry per CDR3 protein. The data show over 450,000 distinct CDR3 sequences, with around 12% seen just once and roughly 8.9% held by the top ten. Stated time point: newly diagnosed GD, antithyroid drugs for less than 3 months. Making the TCR library involved RNA that had been extracted from PBMCs. The same sample was also used in a study of T cells in Graves' hyperthyroidism and ophthalmopathy.

The sample in question was peripheral blood mononuclear cells (PBMCs), obtained at new diagnosis, from a patient treated with antithyroid drugs. The receptors originated from a woman aged 30 to 39 with Graves disease.

As to this clonotype: A much larger clone differs by one base, so this may be a read error. In this CDR3 the conserved last residue, phenylalanine or tryptophan, is missing, so a read error is likely. The gene calls are TRBV2 and TRBJ2-7; TRBD1 might be the D (6 bases). Germline V gene sequence: CDR1 SNHLY, CDR2 FYNNEI. The CDR3 sequence is 14 residues long. The V end lost 8 bases, the J end lost 2 bases, and 16 bases lay between the germline ends. In nucleotides, the CDR3 is TGTGCCAGCCGACTCACTACAGGGACCTACGAGCAGTACCTC. This codes for CASRLTTGTYEQYL.

A few counts support this clonotype. V gene TRBV5-1 combines with J gene TRBJ1-1; D ambiguous. The V gene's germline CDR1 is SGHRS and CDR2 YFSETQ. The CDR3 length is 11 residues. V lost 5 bases, J lost 8 bases, and 10 bases lay in between. This CDR3 is CASRMEGEAFF. The CDR3 bases are TGCGCCAGCAGGATGGAAGGGGAAGCTTTCTTT. Using reference TRBV5-1 and TRBJ1-1 for the parts outside the CDR3, the full variable domain is KAGVTQTPRYLIKTRGQQVTLSCSPISGHRSVSWYQQTPGQGLQFLFEYFSETQRNKGNFPGRFSGRQFSNSRSEMNVSTLELGDSALYLCASRMEGEAFFGQGTRLTVV.

This clonotype was seen repeatedly, ten times or more. This chain connects TRBV7-2 to TRBJ2-3; possible D gene TRBD2, 5 bases. CDR3 size: 17 residues. The germline V gene has CDR1 SGHTA and CDR2 FQGNSA. Trimming shortened V by 1 base and J by 0 bases, and 14 bases separated the two germline ends. The CDR3 coding sequence is TGTGCCAGCAGCTTAGTCGGGGAGATCCCTAGCACAGATACGCAGTATTTT. Residues: CASSLVGEIPSTDTQYF.

This clonotype was counted at least ten times. The chain uses TRBV2 and TRBJ2-7; 9 bases agree with TRBD2. Germline V gene data show CDR1 as SNHLY and CDR2 as FYNNEI. V trimming: 10 bases; J trimming: 2 bases; junction bases outside the gene matches: 18. This CDR3 spans 17 amino acids. For the CDR3, the DNA is TGTGCCACCCAAGGCAGTAGCGGGAGTACTGTAACCTACGAGCAGTACTTC. Residues: CATQGSSGSTVTYEQYF.

This clonotype appeared a few times. V gene TRBV24-1 combines with J gene TRBJ2-1; D gene unclear. Between the trimmed V and J ends, which lost 4 bases and 0 bases, there was a span of 12 bases. This CDR3 is built from 16 residues. In germline, CDR1 is KGHDR, CDR2 SFDVKD. The CDR3 sequence is CATSDNRQPSYNEQFF. For the CDR3, the DNA is TGTGCCACCAGTGACAACAGACAACCCTCCTACAATGAGCAGTTCTTC.

The chain uses TRBV19 and TRBJ1-2, with D maybe TRBD1 (6 bases). This CDR3 is built from 15 residues. Germline lookup yields CDR1 LNHDA and CDR2 SQIVND (reference sequence). V was pared by 5 bases and J by 4 bases, with 17 bases between. The CDR3 DNA reads as TGTGCCAGTAGTCTCGACAGGCAAAAGGTCTATGGCTACACCTTC. It yields the protein CASSLDRQKVYGYTF.

This clonotype was seen many times. The chain combines TRBV20-1 with TRBJ1-2, with D maybe TRBD1 (6 bases). The CDR3 spans 16 residues. CDR1 is DFQATT and CDR2 is SNEGSKA in the germline V gene (reference sequence). Deletions cut 2 bases from V and 2 bases from J, with 18 bases between. The CDR3 DNA reads as TGCAGTGCTAGAATTAACCCGGGACACCTGAACTATGGCTACACCTTC. This sequence encodes CSARINPGHLNYGYTF.

At least ten counts were recorded for this clonotype. This chain joins TRBV30 and TRBJ2-3; D not resolved. Per the germline V gene, CDR1 is GTSNPN and CDR2 is SVGIG (reference sequence). V shed 2 bases and J shed 6 bases, with 15 bases lying between them. The CDR3 covers 14 residues. CDR3 in DNA: TGTGCCTGGAGTCGGCTGTCTTGGCATGATACGCAGTATTTT. It is translated as CAWSRLSWHDTQYF.

Points on this clonotype: This likely reflects a read error, since a far larger clone is one base away. The rearrangement links TRBV2 to TRBJ2-7; 8 nucleotides align to TRBD1. With V trimmed by 5 bases and J by 2 bases, 14 bases remained unmatched. The CDR3 covers 17 residues. Germline-derived CDR1 and CDR2 are SNHLY and FYNNEI. The CDR3 region has the DNA TGTGCCAGCAGTTTACTTGCCGCCGGGACAGGTACCTACGAGCAGTACTTC. Translating gives CASSLLAAGTGTYEQYF.

Note on this clonotype: A read error may explain this, as a much larger clone is one base away. This likely comes from a read error, as the CDR3 has no conserved phenylalanine or tryptophan at its end. V usage is TRBV27 and J usage is TRBJ1-5, with a tentative D call TRBD1 (6 bases). Germline CDR1 is MNHEY and CDR2 is SMNVEV (reference sequence). The V gene lost 5 bases and the J gene lost 4 bases, with 12 bases spanning the gap. The CDR3 length is 14 residues. The chain's CDR3 is CASSSKQGNQPQHS. CDR3 coding DNA: TGTGCCAGCAGTAGCAAACAGGGAAATCAGCCCCAGCATTCT.

The V and J genes are TRBV4-3 and TRBJ1-5, with D uncertain. Germline lookup yields CDR1 LGHNA and CDR2 YSLEER. CDR3 size: 14 residues. V lost 0 bases, J lost 7 bases, and 10 bases lay in between. DNA of the CDR3: TGCGCCAGCAGCCAAGATATGGAAGAACAGCCCCAGCATTTT. It specifies CASSQDMEEQPQHF.

The rearrangement links TRBV4-1 to TRBJ2-2; D is uncertain. CDR3 length equals 12 residues. The ends were cut back, 5 bases at V and 8 bases at J, with 9 bases in the middle. The V gene's germline CDR1 is MGHRA and CDR2 YSYEKL. The chain's CDR3 is CASSIMRGELFF. The CDR3 nucleotides are TGCGCCAGCAGCATAATGAGAGGGGAGCTGTTTTTT.

This clonotype came up many times. The chain has TRBV19 and TRBJ1-1; 7 nucleotides agree with TRBD1. The germline gives CDR1 LNHDA, CDR2 SQIVND (reference sequence). V lost 7 bases and J lost 5; bases outside the gene matches: 10. This CDR3 contains 14 residues. The CDR3: CASMLGGSKTEAFF. CDR3 bases: TGTGCCAGTATGTTAGGGGGCAGTAAGACTGAAGCTTTCTTT. Filled out from reference TRBV19 and TRBJ1-1, the complete variable domain reads DGGITQSPKYLFRKEGQNVTLSCEQNLNHDAMYWYRQDPGQGLRLIYYSQIVNDFQKGDIAEGYSVSREKKESFPLTVTSAQKNPTAFYLCASMLGGSKTEAFFGQGTRLTVV.

The chain uses TRBV12-3 or TRBV12-4 and TRBJ2-5; 10 positions agree with TRBD1. The CDR3 totals 16 residues. The ends lost 6 bases at V and 5 bases at J; junction bases unmatched: 12. This chain's CDR3 is CASRPSRDRGSETQYF. As DNA, the CDR3 is TGTGCCAGCAGGCCAAGCCGGGACAGGGGCTCGGAGACCCAGTACTTC.

The CDR3 DNA is TGTGCCAGCAGCTTGTCGAATAAGGGGCAAGAGACCCAGTACTTC. Protein: CASSLSNKGQETQYF. The chain is built from TRBV5-6 and TRBJ2-5; tentative D call: TRBD1 (5 bases). The CDR3 totals 15 residues. The V gene lost 1 base and the J gene lost 2 bases, with 12 bases spanning the gap. Germline-derived CDR1 and CDR2 are SGHDT and YYEEEE.

This clonotype occurred many times. The gene calls are TRBV5-1 and TRBJ1-1; D is ambiguous. Germline lookup yields CDR1 SGHRS and CDR2 YFSETQ. There are 15 residues in the CDR3. Trimming cost V 2 bases and J 1 base, with 12 bases left between them. The CDR3: CASSLGRPANTEAFF. The CDR3 DNA reads TGCGCCAGCAGCTTAGGCAGGCCGGCGAACACTGAAGCTTTCTTT.

This clonotype has at least ten counts. The rearrangement links TRBV11-1 to TRBJ2-5; a weak D match, TRBD2 (5 bases). Germline V gene data show CDR1 as SGHAT and CDR2 as FQDESV (reference sequence). Deletions cut 7 bases from V and 2 bases from J, with 14 bases between. CDR3 length equals 14 residues. Here the CDR3 reads CASTLRTLQETQYF. The CDR3, as DNA: TGTGCCAGCACCCTCCGGACTTTACAAGAGACCCAGTACTTC. Complete variable domain (other parts from reference TRBV11-1 and TRBJ2-5): EAEVAQSPRYKITEKSQAVAFWCDPISGHATLYWYRQILGQGPELLVQFQDESVVDDSQLPKDRFSAERLKGVDSTLKIQPAELGDSAMYLCASTLRTLQETQYFGPGTRLLVL.

This clonotype has more than one count but fewer than ten. This rearrangement joins TRBV9 to TRBJ2-2; 10 positions match TRBD1. The V and J ends lost 3 bases and 6 bases, in that order; junction bases with no gene match: 8. CDR3 length equals 16 residues. The germline CDR1 and CDR2 sequences are SGDLS and YYNGEE. CDR3 nucleotide sequence: TGTGCCAGCAGCGCCCCAAGGACAGGGGGTTCCGGGGAGCTGTTTTTT. Residues: CASSAPRTGGSGELFF.

This clonotype was observed at least ten times. The chain carries TRBV20-1 and TRBJ1-4; TRBD1 agrees at 7 bases. This CDR3 is 15 amino acids long. Trimming at V came to 6 bases and at J to 8 bases, leaving 15 bases not matched to a gene. Germline CDR1 is DFQATT and CDR2 is SNEGSKA (reference sequence). The CDR3 reads CSANPRRGLGEKLFF. The CDR3 DNA is TGCAGTGCCAACCCGAGAAGGGGGCTCGGCGAAAAACTGTTTTTT.

This chain links TRBV24-1 with TRBJ2-1; no definite D call. CDR1 KGHDR and CDR2 SFDVKD come from the germline V gene. The CDR3 totals 18 residues. Trimming shortened V by 0 bases and J by 6 bases, and 20 bases separated the two germline ends. CDR3 sequence (DNA): TGTGCCACCAGTGATTTGAGTTTAGCAGCTTTCTCCCGCAATGAGCAGTTCTTC. Its translation is CATSDLSLAAFSRNEQFF.

At least ten counts were recorded for this clonotype. The chain uses TRBV12-3 or TRBV12-4 and TRBJ2-1; D is undetermined. Trimming took 3 bases from V and 0 from J, leaving 9 bases between them. The CDR3 runs 15 residues. This CDR3 is CASSLYRSSYNEQFF. In DNA form, the CDR3 reads TGTGCCAGCAGTTTGTACAGATCCTCCTACAATGAGCAGTTCTTC.

This clonotype was detected many times. This chain links TRBV11-3 with TRBJ1-1; weak D call: TRBD1 (6 bases). Per germline, CDR1 SGHNT and CDR2 YENEEA. Deletions cut 4 bases from V and 0 bases from J, with 21 bases between. The CDR3 contains 18 residues. CDR3 sequence reads: CASSWHGGPIVMNTEAFF. In nucleotides, the CDR3 is TGTGCCAGCAGCTGGCATGGGGGGCCTATTGTTATGAACACTGAAGCTTTCTTT.

J is TRBJ1-4 and V is TRBV15, with D maybe TRBD1 (6 bases). V lost 3 bases, J lost 8 bases, and 10 bases lay in between. The CDR3 contains 13 residues. Germline V gene data show CDR1 as LNHNV and CDR2 as YYDKDF (reference sequence). In DNA, the CDR3 is TGTGCCACCAGCAGGGCCCAGGGGGAAAAACTGTTTTTT. Encoded protein: CATSRAQGEKLFF. The full variable domain, rest sourced from reference TRBV15 and TRBJ1-4, is DAMVIQNPRYQVTQFGKPVTLSCSQTLNHNVMYWYQQKSSQAPKLLFHYYDKDFNNEADTPDNFQSRRPNTSFCFLDIRSPGLGDTAMYLCATSRAQGEKLFFGSGTQLSVL.